Listed here are 32 T cell receptor beta chains from one sample, sequenced in a study of circulating CD8 cells and anti-PD-1 response in melanoma. Using around 14 ng of total RNA, TCR libraries were made with the QIAseq Immune Repertoire TCR panel. TCRdb re-called the reads with MiXCR, one entry per CDR3 protein. The sample yields over 450 distinct CDR3 sequences, roughly 8% seen once. From live CD3+CD8+TCRalphabeta+ cells, four PD-1 and/or TIGIT subsets were sorted. Sequenced here: CD8+ T cells from PBMCs, sampled at baseline or after one month of anti-PD-1 therapy (not recorded which). The receptors originated from a human donor with melanoma.

By share, this clonotype counts as large. The V gene is TRBV6-5, the J gene TRBJ1-5; D is unclear. The V gene lost 7 bases and the J gene lost 7 bases, with 14 bases spanning the gap. The CDR3 is 13 residues long. CDR1 MNHEY and CDR2 SVGAGI come from the germline V gene. CDR3 DNA sequence: TGTGCCAGCAAGGCGGGATCGGAGCAGCCCCAGCATTTT. The encoded protein is CASKAGSEQPQHF.

In this sample, this clonotype is medium-sized. The rearrangement links TRBV27 to TRBJ2-2; 7 nucleotides align to TRBD2. The germline gives CDR1 MNHEY, CDR2 SMNVEV (reference sequence). The J segment lost 1 base and the V segment lost 4 bases, leaving 3 bases of the junction unmatched. This CDR3 has 15 residues. The CDR3, as DNA: TGTGCCAGCAGTTGGGAGCGGGAGAACACCGGGGAGCTGTTTTTT. This sequence encodes CASSWERENTGELFF.

Sample share makes this clonotype medium-sized. V is TRBV30 and J is TRBJ2-7, with D uncertain. Germline V CDR1 and CDR2: GTSNPN, SVGIG (reference sequence). This CDR3 comprises 13 residues. V lost 3 bases, J lost 5 bases, and 14 bases lay in between. Written as DNA, the CDR3 is TGTGCCTGGAGCGAAGGTAGTGGGAACGAGCAGTACTTC. Protein sequence: CAWSEGSGNEQYF.

This clonotype is medium-sized in the sample. The CDR3 DNA follows: TGTGCCAGCTCACCACGGTCCTACAATGAGCAGTTCTTC. Protein: CASSPRSYNEQFF. The chain couples TRBV18 to TRBJ2-1, with unresolved D. The V end was cut by 1 base, the J end by 1 base, with 2 bases between. The CDR3 covers 13 residues. CDR1 and CDR2 from the germline V gene are KGHSH and LQKENI.

This clonotype was detected only once. A far larger clone is one nucleotide away, so this likely arose from a read error. The rearrangement links TRBV19 to TRBJ2-7, with D uncertain. The CDR3 extends over 13 amino acids. Germline V CDR1 and CDR2: LNHDA, SQIVND (reference sequence). V lost 1 base, J lost 7 bases, and 11 bases lay in between. CDR3 region: CASSIVQNNEQYF. The CDR3 nucleotides read TGTGCCAGTAGTATAGTGCAGAACAATGAGCAGTACTTC.

This clonotype is medium-sized (0.01 to 0.1%) by share. The gene calls are TRBV6-1 and TRBJ1-2; TRBD1 aligns across 7 bases. With V trimmed by 0 bases and J by 2 bases, 3 bases remained unmatched. CDR1 MNHNS and CDR2 SASEGT come from the germline V gene. The CDR3 loop spans 15 amino acids. The chain's CDR3 is CASSEAETGNYGYTF. CDR3 sequence (DNA): TGTGCCAGCAGTGAAGCTGAGACAGGGAACTATGGCTACACCTTC.

In its sample, this clonotype was seen a few times. The chain links TRBV13 to TRBJ1-1; D gene uncertain. The ends were cut back, 2 bases at V and 6 bases at J, with 10 bases in the middle. The CDR3 is 13 residues long. Germline CDR1 PRHDT, CDR2 FYEKMQ (reference sequence). The CDR3 DNA sequence: TGTGCCAGCAGCTTATTGGGGAGGCCTGAAGCTTTCTTT. Residues: CASSLLGRPEAFF.

By frequency in the sample, this clonotype is medium-sized (0.01 to 0.1%). The V call is TRBV29-1, the J call TRBJ2-3, with TRBD2 matching 13 bases. Germline trimming cut 4 bases from V and 5 bases from J; bases unmatched to any gene: 15. CDR3 size: 18 residues. CDR1 is SQVTM and CDR2 is ANQGSEA in the germline V gene. This chain's CDR3 is CSVAETSGGAMGRDTQYF. CDR3 DNA: TGCAGCGTTGCTGAAACTAGCGGGGGGGCCATGGGTAGAGATACGCAGTATTTT.

In its sample, this clonotype is large. Here the CDR3 DNA reads TGTGCCAGCAGTTCAGCGGCGGGGGCTCAAGAGACCCAGTACTTC. Protein sequence: CASSSAAGAQETQYF. The chain recombines TRBV6-5 with TRBJ2-5; TRBD2 might be the D (7 bases). V was clipped by 4 bases and J by 2 bases, with 14 bases between them. CDR3 length: 15 residues. Germline CDR1 is MNHEY and CDR2 is SVGAGI.

This clonotype is classed as medium-sized. The genes are TRBV27 and TRBJ2-7; the D gene is possibly TRBD1 (6 bases). Trimming shortened V by 6 bases and J by 3 bases, and 15 bases separated the two germline ends. Germline V lookup: CDR1 MNHEY, CDR2 SMNVEV (reference sequence). The CDR3 runs 14 residues. CDR3 loop: CASRINAGDYEQYF. CDR3 in DNA: TGTGCCAGCAGAATAAACGCAGGGGACTACGAGCAGTACTTC.

This clonotype has only a few counts. This clone may be a read error of a much larger clone one base away. The CDR3 end shows no conserved phenylalanine or tryptophan, and so a read error is likely. This chain joins TRBV4-3 and TRBJ2-7, with TRBD2 matching 7 bases. There are 15 residues in the CDR3. Trimming removed 2 bases from V and 3 bases from J; junction bases left unmatched: 7. Germline-derived CDR1 and CDR2 are LGHNA and YSLEER. The CDR3 spells CASSQTSGAIYEQYL. CDR3 in DNA: TGCGCCAGCAGCCAAACAAGCGGGGCAATCTACGAGCAGTACCTC.

This clonotype is labeled as hyperexpanded (1% or more). The chain combines TRBV25-1 with TRBJ2-3; D remains unclear. Germline V CDR1 and CDR2: MGHDK, SYGVNS. This CDR3 is built from 12 residues. V was trimmed by 8 bases and J by 1 base, leaving 7 bases between them. CDR3 in amino acids: CASGWGTDTQYF. CDR3 DNA: TGTGCCAGCGGATGGGGCACAGATACGCAGTATTTT.

Judged by abundance, this clonotype is medium-sized. The chain uses TRBV13 and TRBJ2-7, with D perhaps TRBD1 (5 bases). With 5 bases removed from V and 2 bases from J, the gap between germline ends came to 13 bases. CDR3 length equals 14 residues. CDR1 is PRHDT, CDR2 FYEKMQ, per germline (reference sequence). CDR3 sequence reads: CASSLWGQPYEQYF. The CDR3 nucleotides are TGTGCCAGCAGCCTATGGGGCCAGCCCTACGAGCAGTACTTC.

This clonotype is deemed large. This chain uses TRBV2 with TRBJ1-1, with TRBD1 matching over 10 bases. The CDR3 sequence is 15 residues long. The germline V gene has CDR1 SNHLY and CDR2 FYNNEI. V was clipped by 5 bases and J by 7 bases; unmatched bases: 10. Here the CDR3 DNA reads TGTGCCAGCAGTTTGTGGACAGGGGGGCAGGTTGAAGCTTTCTTT. Translated, it gives CASSLWTGGQVEAFF.

This clonotype is large (0.1 to 1%) by share. The chain links TRBV2 to TRBJ2-7; D gene ambiguous. Deletions cut 2 bases from V and 1 base from J, with 12 bases between. Per germline, CDR1 SNHLY and CDR2 FYNNEI. CDR3 length equals 15 residues. The CDR3 is CASSENPGLSYEQYF. CDR3 DNA: TGTGCCAGCAGTGAAAATCCGGGCCTATCCTACGAGCAGTACTTC.

By sample share, this clonotype is large (0.1 to 1%). The V call is TRBV19, the J call TRBJ1-5, with D unclear. Trimming left V 3 bases short and J 0 bases short, with 6 bases between. The CDR3 loop spans 14 amino acids. The germline V gene has CDR1 LNHDA and CDR2 SQIVND (reference sequence). CDR3: CASSILGSNQPQHF. The DNA of the CDR3 is TGTGCCAGTAGTATCCTGGGTAGCAATCAGCCCCAGCATTTT.

In its sample, this clonotype is large (0.1 to 1%). The chain recombines TRBV19 with TRBJ1-2, with D hard to call. The germline V and J ends were trimmed by 5 bases and 4 bases, with 17 bases remaining between them. The CDR3 covers 15 residues. Germline V lookup: CDR1 LNHDA, CDR2 SQIVND (reference sequence). Here the CDR3 DNA reads TGTGCCAGTAGTTACATCGCAGGACTCATCTATGGCTACACCTTC. This translates into CASSYIAGLIYGYTF.

This clonotype is deemed medium-sized. The chain combines TRBV4-1 with TRBJ2-1; 11 bases agree with TRBD2. The CDR3 has 15 residues. Germline V gene sequence: CDR1 MGHRA, CDR2 YSYEKL. The junction had 8 bases not matched to a gene; V was cut back by 4 bases and J by 9 bases. DNA of the CDR3: TGCGCCAGCAGCCCCATAGCGGGGGGGCCTGGTGAGCAGTTCTTC. It codes for CASSPIAGGPGEQFF.

By sample fraction, this clonotype is medium-sized. The chain recombines TRBV2 with TRBJ2-2; 9 bases fit TRBD2. CDR1 SNHLY and CDR2 FYNNEI come from the germline V gene. This CDR3 has 14 residues. Unmatched junction bases numbered 4, after V lost 8 bases and J lost 3 bases. The CDR3 DNA reads as TGTGCCAGCGAGCGGGGGGCTTACACCGGGGAGCTGTTTTTT. Its protein product is CASERGAYTGELFF.

This clonotype is medium-sized (0.01 to 0.1%) within its sample. V is TRBV12-5 and J is TRBJ2-3; weak D call: TRBD2 (6 bases). The germline V and J ends were trimmed by 5 bases and 0 bases, with 12 bases remaining between them. Germline loops: CDR1 LGHNT, CDR2 FRNRAP. The CDR3 is made up of 15 amino acids. This chain's CDR3 is CASGPGGLSTDTQYF. Written as DNA, the CDR3 is TGTGCTAGTGGTCCCGGAGGGTTAAGCACAGATACGCAGTATTTT.

By share, this clonotype ranks as large. V usage is TRBV27 and J usage is TRBJ1-1; no clear D. Looked up from germline, CDR1 is MNHEY and CDR2 is SMNVEV (reference sequence). Trimming shortened V by 5 bases and J by 4 bases, and 14 bases separated the two germline ends. There are 14 residues in the CDR3. The CDR3 reads CASSPFGSGTEAFF. In nucleotides, the CDR3 is TGTGCCAGCAGTCCCTTCGGGTCGGGCACTGAAGCTTTCTTT.

The chain recombines TRBV5-6 with TRBJ1-4; tentatively, D is TRBD1 (6 bases). CDR1 SGHDT and CDR2 YYEEEE come from the germline V gene. This CDR3 has 16 residues. The V end lost 4 bases, the J end lost 8 bases, and 21 bases lay between the germline ends. The CDR3 spells CASSGSWLAQGEKLFF. For the CDR3, the DNA is TGTGCCAGCAGCGGAAGCTGGTTGGCCCAGGGGGAAAAACTGTTTTTT.

Within the sample, this clonotype is large. Here the CDR3 reads CASSQEASGSSYEQYF. CDR3 nucleotides: TGCGCCAGCAGCCAAGAAGCCAGCGGTAGCTCCTACGAGCAGTACTTC. The chain combines TRBV4-3 with TRBJ2-7; possibly TRBD2 for D (5 bases). The germline gives CDR1 LGHNA, CDR2 YSLEER. The CDR3 is 16 residues long. V gave up 0 bases and J gave up 0 bases, with 12 bases separating them.

Turning to this clonotype: This likely stems from a read error, as it lies one base from a far larger clone. The V gene is TRBV28, the J gene TRBJ2-1, with 10 bases matching TRBD2. V lost 7 bases, J lost 13 bases, and 7 bases stayed unmatched. The CDR3 loop spans 12 amino acids. Germline CDR1 is MDHEN and CDR2 is SYDVKM. The CDR3 protein is CASTSGRETQFF. CDR3 nucleotides: TGTGCCAGCACCAGCGGGAGGGAGACCCAGTTCTTC.

This clonotype is large by share. The chain combines TRBV4-3 with TRBJ2-5; TRBD2 might be the D (7 bases). The germline V and J ends were trimmed by 3 bases and 2 bases, with 13 bases remaining between them. CDR3 length: 15 residues. The germline V gene has CDR1 LGHNA and CDR2 YSLEER. The DNA of the CDR3 is TGCGCCAGCAGCCACCACAGGGAGGGTCAAGAGACCCAGTACTTC. This encodes CASSHHREGQETQYF.

This clonotype is medium-sized (0.01 to 0.1%) by share. V is TRBV27 and J is TRBJ2-3; 8 bases align to TRBD2. The germline CDR1 and CDR2 sequences are MNHEY and SMNVEV (reference sequence). This CDR3 spans 14 amino acids. The V segment lost 9 bases and the J segment 3 bases; nucleotides outside the gene matches: 8. The CDR3 is CASSMAGGTDTQYF. CDR3 sequence (DNA): TGTGCCAGTTCGATGGCGGGGGGAACAGATACGCAGTATTTT.

This clonotype is deemed medium-sized. The chain employs TRBV20-1 and TRBJ2-1, with a tentative D call TRBD2 (5 bases). V was trimmed by 6 bases and J by 5 bases, leaving 14 bases between them. The CDR3 has 13 amino acids. Germline assignment: CDR1 DFQATT and CDR2 SNEGSKA (reference sequence). The CDR3 DNA reads TGCAGTGCGGGCCAAGGCGGGCACAATGAGCAGTTCTTC. Translating gives CSAGQGGHNEQFF.

This clonotype qualifies as hyperexpanded. This chain uses TRBV19 with TRBJ2-1; D is perhaps TRBD1 or TRBD2 (7 bases each). Germline CDR1 and CDR2: LNHDA and SQIVND (reference sequence). V was clipped by 5 bases and J by 4 bases, with 15 bases between them. CDR3 size: 15 residues. The CDR3 DNA reads as TGTGCCAGTAGTGCAGGGGGGGGCGCTTACAATGAGCAGTTCTTC. This gives the protein CASSAGGGAYNEQFF.

This clonotype ranks as large. The V call is TRBV19, the J call TRBJ2-7; TRBD2 might be the D (5 bases). CDR3 length equals 14 residues. Trimming left V 7 bases short and J 1 base short, with 14 bases between. The V gene's germline CDR1 is LNHDA and CDR2 SQIVND (reference sequence). CDR3 nucleotides: TGTGCCAGTACCCCTGACGGGGAGTCCTACGAGCAGTACTTC. This encodes CASTPDGESYEQYF.

This clonotype ranks as medium-sized. For the CDR3, the DNA is TGTGCCACCGCAGGGGGCGAGGGTCAGCCCCAGCATTTT. It is translated as CATAGGEGQPQHF. The chain couples TRBV24-1 to TRBJ1-5; 8 bases line up with TRBD1. Losses at the gene ends were 9 bases for V and 6 bases for J; bases not matched to a gene: 6. CDR1 and CDR2 from the germline V gene are KGHDR and SFDVKD. The CDR3 extends over 13 amino acids.

This clonotype has just a few counts. The chain joins TRBV5-6 to TRBJ2-2; D is perhaps TRBD1 or TRBD2 (6 bases each). CDR1 and CDR2 (germline): SGHDT, YYEEEE. This CDR3 is built from 15 residues. V was trimmed by 0 bases and J by 4 bases, leaving 10 bases between them. CDR3 bases: TGTGCCAGCAGCTTGGATGGAGGGGGCACCGGGGAGCTGTTTTTT. Amino acids: CASSLDGGGTGELFF.

By share of the sample, this clonotype is large. The chain employs TRBV4-2 and TRBJ2-5; D unresolved. Between the trimmed V and J ends, which lost 0 bases and 7 bases, there was a span of 12 bases. This CDR3 contains 14 residues. Germline V lookup: CDR1 LGHNA, CDR2 YNFKEQ. CDR3 coding DNA: TGTGCCAGCAGCCAAGATGAGACGCAGTGGACCCAGTACTTC. Translation gives CASSQDETQWTQYF.